This TCR beta chain was obtained from a study of patients and donors after allogeneic stem cell transplantation. From the RT-PCR reads, TCRdb called clonotypes with MiXCR, one entry per CDR3 protein. The repertoire holds about 150,000 distinct CDR3 sequences, with about 40% as singletons. This CDR3 is 13 amino acids long. Looked up from germline, CDR1 is MDHEN and CDR2 is SYDVKM. V lost 7 bases, J lost 2 bases, and 12 bases lay in between. This receptor was identified in a human donor who was either an allogeneic HSCT recipient or a stem cell or donor lymphocyte infusion donor (not recorded which). It is not recorded whose cells these are; they may come from a transplant donor. The sequenced sample consisted of blood, either unsorted or a sorted T cell fraction (not recorded which). The chain uses TRBV28 and TRBJ2-7; D may be TRBD1 (6 bases). DNA of the CDR3: TGTGCCAGCACAACAGGGTCCACCTACGAGCAGTACTTC. Residues: CASTTGSTYEQYF.